The sequence of this T cell receptor beta chain was determined in a study of cytomegalovirus exposure and HLA in healthy donors. Study results and limitations: The likely explanation for a cluster of highly shared sequence variants was sequencing artifact.

These donors, healthy bone marrow donors, were studied. Amplification used 60 Vbeta primers and 13 Jbeta primers. Sequencing was performed with immunoSEQ multiplex PCR; in TCRdb, only in-frame clones are kept and a portion is missing. This sample has roughly 130,000 clones, with around 86% found just once. Concerning this clone: Its antigen is still unknown.

This CDR3 region has 13 residues. Looked up from germline, CDR1 is SEHNR and CDR2 is FQNEAQ (reference sequence). With V trimmed by 6 bases and J by 1 base, 1 base remained unmatched. The sequence was obtained from a man aged 18-30 years in good health and CMV-seronegative. Sequencing used PBMCs. The chain links TRBV7-9 to TRBJ1-1; TRBD1 matches 8 bases. The CDR3 is CASSQGANTEAFF. The CDR3 DNA is TGTGCCAGCAGTCAGGGGGCGAACACTGAAGCTTTCTTT.